These 19 T cell receptor beta chains were sequenced from one sample in a study of blood T cell repertoires in COVID-19. Assay used: immunoSEQ multiplex PCR; TCRdb lists only in-frame clones, some missing. The sample yields around 46,000 clones, approximately 88% seen once. Sequenced sample: peripheral blood. The receptors shown here come from a man aged 65-85 years with acute or convalescent COVID-19.

The genes are TRBV5-4 and TRBJ1-1; 11 nucleotides line up with TRBD1. The CDR3 length is 16 residues. The V gene end was trimmed by 3 bases and the J gene end by 0 bases; junction bases not matched to a gene: 4. Per germline, CDR1 SGHNT and CDR2 YYREEE (reference sequence). In DNA, the CDR3 is TGTGCCAGCAGCTCGGGGACAGGGGGTATGAACACTGAAGCTTTCTTT. This translates into CASSSGTGGMNTEAFF.

This clone appeared a few times. The rearrangement links TRBV9 to TRBJ1-1, with D perhaps TRBD1 (6 bases). V gave up 4 bases and J gave up 4 bases, with 14 bases separating them. The CDR3 totals 14 residues. Germline CDR1 and CDR2: SGDLS and YYNGEE. CDR3 in amino acids: CASSPQTGSTEAFF. CDR3 bases: TGTGCCAGCAGCCCCCAGACAGGAAGCACTGAAGCTTTCTTT.

This rearrangement joins TRBV27 to TRBJ1-5; no definite D call. The CDR3 sequence is 14 residues long. The germline V and J ends were trimmed by 5 bases and 8 bases, with 16 bases remaining between them. Germline CDR1 and CDR2: MNHEY and SMNVEV (reference sequence). This CDR3 reads CASSPRGRPEPQHF. As DNA, the CDR3 is TGTGCCAGCAGTCCCCGCGGGCGTCCCGAGCCCCAGCATTTT.

This chain uses TRBV19 with TRBJ1-6, with 7 bases lining up with TRBD1. Germline V gene lookup returns CDR1 LNHDA and CDR2 SQIVND (reference sequence). The CDR3 sequence is 14 residues long. V shed 5 bases, J shed 7 bases, and the junction held 5 bases outside the gene matches. The CDR3 here is CASSPRQGNSPLHF. DNA for the CDR3: TGTGCCAGTAGTCCGCGACAGGGAAATTCACCCCTCCACTTT.

The rearrangement links TRBV20-1 to TRBJ2-7, with 9 nucleotides matching TRBD2. This CDR3 region has 15 residues. Trimming cost V 3 bases and J 2 bases; bases outside gene matches: 8. The V gene's germline CDR1 is DFQATT and CDR2 SNEGSKA (reference sequence). For the CDR3, the DNA is TGCAGTGCTAGTCTCCTAGCGGGGCTCGCCTACGAGCAGTACTTC. Protein product: CSASLLAGLAYEQYF.

The chain combines TRBV14 with TRBJ1-2, with 10 bases matching TRBD1. The CDR3 consists of 16 residues. J was trimmed by 1 base and V by 2 bases; bases with no gene match: 4. Per the germline V gene, CDR1 is SGHDN and CDR2 is FVKESK. The CDR3 nucleotides read TGTGCCAGCAGCCAACTCGACAGGGGGCTTAACTATGGCTACACCTTC. This encodes CASSQLDRGLNYGYTF. Supplemented by reference TRBV14 and TRBJ1-2, the full variable domain reads EAGVTQFPSHSVIEKGQTVTLRCDPISGHDNLYWYRRVMGKEIKFLLHFVKESKQDESGMPNNRFLAERTGGTYSTLKVQPAELEDSGVYFCASSQLDRGLNYGYTFGSGTRLTVV.

The rearrangement joins TRBV19 to TRBJ2-7, with TRBD1 matching 9 bases. The CDR3 loop spans 14 amino acids. After removal of 5 bases from V and 2 bases from J, the junction contained 4 bases not matched to a gene. Germline lookup yields CDR1 LNHDA and CDR2 SQIVND (reference sequence). The CDR3 protein is CASSPRQGAYEQYF. The CDR3 nucleotides are TGTGCCAGTAGTCCCCGACAGGGGGCCTACGAGCAGTACTTC.

This clone was seen more than once but under ten times. The chain uses TRBV27 and TRBJ2-1, with 10 bases identical to TRBD2. The junction had 4 bases not matched to a gene; V was cut back by 7 bases and J by 4 bases. This CDR3 comprises 14 residues. CDR1 is MNHEY and CDR2 is SMNVEV in the germline V gene (reference sequence). CDR3 loop: CASTELAGYNEQFF. Here the CDR3 DNA reads TGTGCCAGCACCGAACTAGCGGGGTACAATGAGCAGTTCTTC.

The chain links TRBV6-4 to TRBJ2-5, with D maybe TRBD1 (5 bases). V was shortened by 6 bases and J by 4 bases, with 12 bases between the two germline ends. CDR1 and CDR2 from the germline V gene are MRHNA and SNTAGT. The CDR3 contains 13 residues. The CDR3, as DNA: TGTGCCAGCAGCAGGGATCTGGGAGAGACCCAGTACTTC. Its protein product is CASSRDLGETQYF.

The chain links TRBV5-1 to TRBJ2-1; the D gene is possibly TRBD2 (6 bases). The CDR3 runs to 16 residues. V was trimmed by 0 bases and J by 8 bases, leaving 18 bases between them. Per germline, CDR1 SGHRS and CDR2 YFSETQ. The CDR3 spells CASSLASAPGVDEQFF. CDR3 coding DNA: TGCGCCAGCAGCTTGGCCTCGGCCCCGGGAGTGGATGAGCAGTTCTTC.

The rearrangement uses TRBV28 and TRBJ1-1, with a tentative D call TRBD1 (5 bases). This CDR3 comprises 15 residues. V was clipped by 5 bases and J by 1 base, with 14 bases between them. Germline CDR1 is MDHEN and CDR2 is SYDVKM. The CDR3 DNA reads as TGTGCCAGCAGTGCGCCGTCAGGGCAGAACACTGAAGCTTTCTTT. Translated: CASSAPSGQNTEAFF.

The chain carries TRBV7-2 and TRBJ1-4; 8 nucleotides line up with TRBD1. From germline, CDR1 is SGHTA and CDR2 FQGNSA. Losses at the gene ends were 5 bases for V and 7 bases for J; bases not matched to a gene: 9. The CDR3 loop spans 15 amino acids. CDR3 region: CASSLYGQGGEKLFF. In DNA form, the CDR3 reads TGTGCCAGCAGCCTATACGGACAGGGAGGTGAAAAACTGTTTTTT.

This chain joins TRBV7-9 and TRBJ2-3; D perhaps matches TRBD1 (6 bases). This CDR3 is 14 amino acids long. Germline CDR1 is SEHNR and CDR2 is FQNEAQ (reference sequence). Trimming removed 1 base from V and 7 bases from J, with 12 bases in between. CDR3 nucleotides: TGTGCCAGCAGCTTAGGAACAGGGCCCCATACGCAGTATTTT. This sequence encodes CASSLGTGPHTQYF.

The rearrangement uses TRBV6-4 and TRBJ2-1, with D possibly matching TRBD2 (5 bases). Trimming stripped 10 bases from V and 5 bases from J, with 9 bases between. CDR1 and CDR2 (germline): MRHNA, SNTAGT. The CDR3 is made up of 11 amino acids. CDR3 in DNA: TGTGCCACCGGACTTAACAATGAGCAGTTCTTC. Translated, it gives CATGLNNEQFF.

The chain links TRBV18 to TRBJ1-4, with 7 positions matching TRBD1. CDR3 length equals 16 residues. Germline CDR1 and CDR2: KGHSH and LQKENI. J lost 0 bases, V lost 4 bases, and 5 bases had no gene match. The CDR3 loop reads CASSLTGPATNEKLFF. For the CDR3, the DNA is TGTGCCAGCTCACTGACAGGGCCCGCAACTAATGAAAAACTGTTTTTT.

This clone was observed a handful of times. This chain uses TRBV5-1 with TRBJ2-1, with 7 bases matching TRBD2. This CDR3 region has 16 residues. Per germline, CDR1 SGHRS and CDR2 YFSETQ. The V segment lost 3 bases and the J segment 4 bases; nucleotides outside the gene matches: 10. The chain's CDR3 is CASSSGRGGSYNEQFF. The CDR3 DNA reads as TGCGCCAGCAGCTCGGGGCGGGGCGGGAGTTACAATGAGCAGTTCTTC.

In DNA form, the CDR3 reads TGTGCCAGCAGCTTGGGTAAAACTGGGGCCAACGTCCTGACTTTC. Its protein is CASSLGKTGANVLTF. The chain has TRBV5-6 and TRBJ2-6; D is ambiguous. Trimming cost V 0 bases and J 2 bases, with 6 bases left between them. This CDR3 has 15 residues. Germline lookup yields CDR1 SGHDT and CDR2 YYEEEE. Based on the CDR3 plus reference TRBV5-6 and TRBJ2-6, the full variable domain is DAGVTQSPTHLIKTRGQQVTLRCSPKSGHDTVSWYQQALGQGPQFIFQYYEEEERQRGNFPDRFSGHQFPNYSSELNVNALLLGDSALYLCASSLGKTGANVLTFGAGSRLTVL.

This chain uses TRBV24-1 with TRBJ2-5, with a tentative D call TRBD2 (6 bases). The V end lost 12 bases, the J end lost 3 bases, and 25 bases lay between the germline ends. Germline assignment: CDR1 KGHDR and CDR2 SFDVKD. The length of the CDR3 is 16 residues. The CDR3 spells CAANRWAAGRKETQYF. CDR3 coding DNA: TGTGCCGCGAACCGATGGGCGGCGGGGCGTAAAGAGACCCAGTACTTC.

The rearrangement joins TRBV18 to TRBJ2-2; D might be TRBD1 (5 bases). Deletions cut 3 bases from V and 0 bases from J, with 5 bases between. The CDR3 extends over 14 amino acids. CDR1 is KGHSH, CDR2 LQKENI, per germline. CDR3 loop: CASSPDTNTGELFF. DNA of the CDR3: TGTGCCAGCTCACCGGACACGAACACCGGGGAGCTGTTTTTT. The full variable domain, in which reference TRBV18 and TRBJ2-2 provide the parts outside the CDR3, is NAGVMQNPRHLVRRRGQEARLRCSPMKGHSHVYWYRQLPEEGLKFMVYLQKENIIDESGMPKERFSAEFPKEGPSILRIQQVVRGDSAAYFCASSPDTNTGELFFGEGSRLTVL.